Listed below are T cell receptor beta chains from one sample, sequenced in a study of blood T cell repertoires in COVID-19. The repertoire was sequenced with immunoSEQ multiplex PCR; TCRdb's copy has only in-frame clones and lacks some. Of under 250,000 clones listed, about 82% were seen once; the top ten hold around 5.5%. Sequencing was performed on peripheral blood. The source of these receptors is a man aged 50 to 59 with COVID-19, enrolled during active disease. CDR3s include the opening cysteine and the closing phenylalanine or tryptophan. D genes are given only for firm matches.

d_gene	v_gene	j_gene	CDR3aa
.	TRBV7-3	TRBJ1-5	CASSLERGQPQHF
.	TRBV3-1/TRBV3-2	TRBJ1-2	CASRPPGGYGYTF
TRBD2	TRBV11-3	TRBJ2-1	CASSLAGTSGHNEQFF
TRBD1	TRBV3-1/TRBV3-2	TRBJ2-3	CASSQDGDSSDTQYF
TRBD1	TRBV7-2	TRBJ1-2	CASSSGLTGGAYGYTF
TRBD1	TRBV10-3	TRBJ1-2	CAISDLLGRFESGGSGYTF
.	TRBV4-2	TRBJ1-1	CASSQDFLTSIPSTEAFF
.	TRBV9	TRBJ2-4	CASSAGGRTSNIQYF
.	TRBV7-3	TRBJ2-2	CASRQKGFGGPWRTNTGELFF
.	TRBV2	TRBJ1-5	CASSVFVSNQPQHF
.	TRBV7-9	TRBJ2-2	CASRQDSLGRRLFF
.	TRBV27	TRBJ1-5	CASSFRGLGNQPQHF
.	TRBV12-3/TRBV12-4	TRBJ1-1	CASSFGTAGAFF
.	TRBV11-2	TRBJ2-7	CASSLDHWAGAYEQYF
TRBD2	TRBV5-1	TRBJ2-3	CASSSPGTSGGSTDTQYF
TRBD2	TRBV7-8	TRBJ2-1	CASSSTGTSGGYDEQFF
.	TRBV18	TRBJ1-4	CASSPTSGELFF
.	TRBV29-1	TRBJ2-6	CSARGAPSGANVLTF
.	TRBV11-2	TRBJ1-2	CASGRGRGNYGYTF
.	TRBV15	TRBJ2-7	CATQDNSYEQYF
TRBD2	TRBV4-3	TRBJ2-1	CASSQDRASGSYNEQFF
.	TRBV6-5	TRBJ2-1	CASRVDGSSYNEQFF
.	TRBV6-5	TRBJ2-4	CASSSQGGLAKNIQYF
.	TRBV19	TRBJ1-5	CASSQKGGNQPQHF
.	TRBV3-1/TRBV3-2	TRBJ1-1	CASSSGYTEAFF
.	TRBV9	TRBJ1-3	CASSATQGTSGNTIYF
.	TRBV6-5	TRBJ2-1	CASKVFPGSYNEQFF
TRBD1	TRBV23-1	TRBJ1-6	CASSLDPGTGRLSVNSPLHF
TRBD1	TRBV11-2	TRBJ2-5	CASSRGTGYQETQYF
.	TRBV7-9	TRBJ1-2	CASSLDVRRYTF
.	TRBV6-5	TRBJ2-7	CASRLTVSYEQYF
TRBD1	TRBV2	TRBJ2-7	CASSEWSSGQGDEQYF
.	TRBV5-4	TRBJ1-6	CASSLSGNEILFGNSPLHF
.	TRBV3-1/TRBV3-2	TRBJ1-3	CASSQEFTGGNTIYF
.	TRBV6-1	TRBJ1-2	CASSETGQQYLNYGYTF
TRBD1	TRBV11-2	TRBJ2-1	CASSLGDRHFGEQFF
.	TRBV2	TRBJ1-1	CASSLEVGGPAEAFF
.	TRBV5-1	TRBJ2-5	CASGTWDSHVQTQYF
.	TRBV10-3	TRBJ1-1	CAISEGGGRENTEAFF
.	TRBV2	TRBJ2-2	CASNPMGGWRELFF
.	TRBV7-6	TRBJ1-4	CASSLGGLDEKLFF
.	TRBV4-2	TRBJ1-2	CASSQGGRGGYTF
TRBD1	TRBV10-2	TRBJ2-1	CASSEGRGSYNEQFF
TRBD2	TRBV7-8	TRBJ2-1	CASSPRRRGGNIYNEQFF
.	TRBV7-2	TRBJ2-1	CASSLAGGSEQFF
TRBD1	TRBV18	TRBJ1-5	CASSAAGTDSNQPQHF
TRBD1	TRBV7-9	TRBJ2-2	CARTGKDTGELFF
.	TRBV11-2	TRBJ2-1	CASRGGVYNEQFF
.	TRBV4-2	TRBJ2-1	CASSQGMAGVYNEQFF
.	TRBV30	TRBJ2-7	CAWNPRGSSYEQYF